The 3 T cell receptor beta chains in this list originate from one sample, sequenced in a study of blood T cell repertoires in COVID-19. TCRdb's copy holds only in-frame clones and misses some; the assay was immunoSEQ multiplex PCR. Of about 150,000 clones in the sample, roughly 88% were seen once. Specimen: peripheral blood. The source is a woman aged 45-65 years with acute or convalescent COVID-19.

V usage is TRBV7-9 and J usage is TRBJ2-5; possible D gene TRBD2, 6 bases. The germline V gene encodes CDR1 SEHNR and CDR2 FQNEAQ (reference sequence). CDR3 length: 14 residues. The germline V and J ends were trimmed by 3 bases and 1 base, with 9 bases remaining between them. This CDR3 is CASSLGGTQETQYF. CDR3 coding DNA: TGTGCCAGCAGCTTGGGCGGGACCCAAGAGACCCAGTACTTC.

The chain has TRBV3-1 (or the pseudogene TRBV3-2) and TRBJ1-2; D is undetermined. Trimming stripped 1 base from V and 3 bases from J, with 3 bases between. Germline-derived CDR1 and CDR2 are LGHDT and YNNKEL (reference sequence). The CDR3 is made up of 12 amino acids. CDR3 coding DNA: TGTGCCAGCAGCCAAGCCGACTATGGCTACACCTTC. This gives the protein CASSQADYGYTF.

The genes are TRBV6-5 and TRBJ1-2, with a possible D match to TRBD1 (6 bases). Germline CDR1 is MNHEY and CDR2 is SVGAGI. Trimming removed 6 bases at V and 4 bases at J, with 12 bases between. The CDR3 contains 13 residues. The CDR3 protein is CASRSAGVYGYTF. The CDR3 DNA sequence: TGTGCCAGCAGATCGGCAGGGGTCTATGGCTACACCTTC.